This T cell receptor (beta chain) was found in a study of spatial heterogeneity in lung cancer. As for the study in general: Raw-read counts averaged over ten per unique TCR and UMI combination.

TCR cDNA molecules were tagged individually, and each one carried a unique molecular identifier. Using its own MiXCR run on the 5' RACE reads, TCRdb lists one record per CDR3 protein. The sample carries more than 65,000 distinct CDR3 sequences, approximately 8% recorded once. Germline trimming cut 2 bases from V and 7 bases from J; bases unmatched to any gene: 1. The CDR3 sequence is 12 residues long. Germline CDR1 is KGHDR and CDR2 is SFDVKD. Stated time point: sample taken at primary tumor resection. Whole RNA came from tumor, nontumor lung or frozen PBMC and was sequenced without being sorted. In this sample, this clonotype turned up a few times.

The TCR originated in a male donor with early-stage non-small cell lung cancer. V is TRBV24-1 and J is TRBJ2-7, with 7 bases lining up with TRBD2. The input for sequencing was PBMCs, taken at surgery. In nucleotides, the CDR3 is TGTGCCACCAGTGATTCCGGGAGGGAGCAGTACTTC. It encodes CATSDSGREQYF.